A single sample is the source of the 26 T cell receptor beta chains below, sequenced in a study of blood T cell repertoires in COVID-19. Method: immunoSEQ multiplex PCR; TCRdb's copy keeps in-frame clones and lacks some. The table shows 250,000 or so clones, with 65% to 85% occurring only once. The source material was peripheral blood. The receptors were gathered from a woman aged 40 to 50 who had recovered from COVID-19.

The chain employs TRBV2 and TRBJ2-7, with 7 bases lining up with TRBD1. The CDR3 is made up of 15 amino acids. With 6 bases clipped from V and 2 bases from J, the junction kept 10 bases outside the gene matches. CDR1 and CDR2 from the germline V gene are SNHLY and FYNNEI. The CDR3 DNA sequence: TGTGCCAGCAGAGCCTATTGGGACAGAACCTACGAGCAGTACTTC. It is translated as CASRAYWDRTYEQYF.

The chain is built from TRBV7-9 and TRBJ1-2, with 7 bases matching TRBD1. Germline V gene lookup returns CDR1 SEHNR and CDR2 FQNEAQ (reference sequence). The V and J ends lost 2 bases and 7 bases, in that order; junction bases with no gene match: 10. The CDR3 covers 15 residues. The CDR3 loop is CASSLIVARGTGYTF. CDR3 coding DNA: TGTGCCAGCAGCTTAATAGTGGCCAGGGGGACTGGCTACACCTTC.

This chain connects TRBV28 to TRBJ2-5; 9 nucleotides agree with TRBD1. The CDR3 has 15 residues. Trimming removed 5 bases from V and 5 bases from J; junction bases left unmatched: 9. The germline V gene has CDR1 MDHEN and CDR2 SYDVKM. The CDR3 reads CASSGGQGIRETQYF. The CDR3 nucleotides read TGTGCCAGCAGTGGCGGACAGGGGATCCGGGAGACCCAGTACTTC.

For the CDR3, the DNA is TGTGCCAGCTCACAGGGGGTCTCCTACGAGCAGTACTTC. It yields the protein CASSQGVSYEQYF. The chain carries TRBV18 and TRBJ2-7, with TRBD1 as a possible D gene (6 bases). The CDR3 runs 13 residues. V was clipped by 4 bases and J by 0 bases, with 7 bases between them. Per germline, CDR1 KGHSH and CDR2 LQKENI. Based on the CDR3 plus reference TRBV18 and TRBJ2-7, the full variable domain is NAGVMQNPRHLVRRRGQEARLRCSPMKGHSHVYWYRQLPEEGLKFMVYLQKENIIDESGMPKERFSAEFPKEGPSILRIQQVVRGDSAAYFCASSQGVSYEQYFGPGTRLTVT.

In this sample, this clone turned up once. The chain is built from TRBV12-3 or TRBV12-4 and TRBJ1-1, with 8 bases aligning to TRBD1. The J segment lost 9 bases and the V segment lost 6 bases, leaving 6 bases of the junction unmatched. The CDR3 has 12 amino acids. CDR3 sequence reads: CASSRTGQKAFF. DNA of the CDR3: TGTGCCAGCAGCCGGACAGGGCAAAAAGCTTTCTTT.

This clone was seen a handful of times. The chain employs TRBV6-1 and TRBJ2-2, with 8 bases aligning to TRBD2. In germline, CDR1 is MNHNS, CDR2 SASEGT. The CDR3 consists of 14 residues. J was trimmed by 6 bases and V by 1 base; bases with no gene match: 1. The CDR3 sequence is CASSEGTSSGELFF. CDR3 coding DNA: TGTGCCAGCAGTGAAGGGACTAGCTCCGGGGAGCTGTTTTTT.

The chain uses TRBV2 and TRBJ2-1; no firm D call. The V gene lost 11 bases and the J gene lost 0 bases, with 11 bases spanning the gap. Per the germline V gene, CDR1 is SNHLY and CDR2 is FYNNEI. This CDR3 spans 13 amino acids. CDR3 nucleotides: TGTGCCTCCGTCCGTTTCTCCTACAATGAGCAGTTCTTC. This encodes CASVRFSYNEQFF.

V is TRBV28 and J is TRBJ1-5; 12 positions agree with TRBD1. CDR3 length equals 15 residues. Germline V CDR1 and CDR2: MDHEN, SYDVKM. The V segment lost 6 bases and the J segment 9 bases; nucleotides outside the gene matches: 9. CDR3 loop: CASSSGTGGYRPQHF. Written as DNA, the CDR3 is TGTGCCAGCAGCTCCGGGACAGGGGGCTACCGGCCCCAGCATTTT. The complete variable domain, with remaining parts taken from reference TRBV28 and TRBJ1-5, reads DVKVTQSSRYLVKRTGEKVFLECVQDMDHENMFWYRQDPGLGLRLIYFSYDVKMKEKGDIPEGYSVSREKKERFSLILESASTNQTSMYLCASSSGTGGYRPQHFGDGTRLSIL.

This clone was detected once. V usage is TRBV5-5 and J usage is TRBJ1-1; D is unclear. V was cut by 4 bases and J by 5 bases, with 12 bases left in between. The CDR3 contains 13 residues. Germline V gene lookup returns CDR1 SGHKS and CDR2 YYEKEE (reference sequence). The CDR3 coding sequence is TGTGCCAGCAGCCTACTATCGGGGACTGAAGCTTTCTTT. Its translation is CASSLLSGTEAFF.

The chain joins TRBV5-1 to TRBJ2-6, with D unclear. This CDR3 has 16 residues. V shed 4 bases and J shed 0 bases, with 11 bases lying between them. Germline V CDR1 and CDR2: SGHRS, YFSETQ. CDR3 region: CASSPGFDSGANVLTF. Written as DNA, the CDR3 is TGCGCCAGCAGCCCCGGTTTCGACTCTGGGGCCAACGTCCTGACTTTC.

V is TRBV4-1 and J is TRBJ1-5; 11 bases are a match to TRBD1. The ends lost 5 bases at V and 8 bases at J; junction bases unmatched: 11. This CDR3 spans 16 amino acids. Germline CDR1 reads MGHRA; CDR2 reads YSYEKL. CDR3 bases: TGCGCCAGCAGCGCCTCTGGACAGGGGGCTGGAAAGCCCCAGCATTTT. Encoded protein: CASSASGQGAGKPQHF.

This sequence joins TRBV19 and TRBJ2-7; perhaps TRBD1 as D (6 bases). Germline V gives CDR1 LNHDA, CDR2 SQIVND (reference sequence). The CDR3 is 15 residues long. V lost 2 bases and J 2 bases, leaving 13 bases between the germline ends. DNA for the CDR3: TGTGCCAGTAGTATATCGAGGACAGAAACCTACGAGCAGTACTTC. The encoded protein is CASSISRTETYEQYF.

This clone was seen only once. The gene calls are TRBV5-4 and TRBJ1-2, with D perhaps matching TRBD1 (6 bases). The V gene's germline CDR1 is SGHNT and CDR2 YYREEE (reference sequence). The CDR3 covers 15 residues. V was cut by 3 bases and J by 13 bases, with 25 bases left in between. CDR3 loop: CASSSDQGQRSECTF. CDR3 in DNA: TGTGCCAGCAGCTCCGACCAAGGACAGCGCTCCGAATGCACCTTC.

The V and J genes are TRBV6-1 and TRBJ1-5; TRBD1 might be the D (6 bases). Germline V gene lookup returns CDR1 MNHNS and CDR2 SASEGT. With 2 bases removed from V and 4 bases from J, the gap between germline ends came to 12 bases. The CDR3 totals 15 residues. The CDR3 bases are TGTGCCAGCAGTGAAATAGGCAGGGGTAATCAGCCCCAGCATTTT. Its translation is CASSEIGRGNQPQHF.

The J gene is TRBJ1-1, the V gene TRBV6-2 or TRBV6-3; TRBD1 agrees at 9 bases. Germline CDR1 and CDR2: MNHEY and SVGEGT. The CDR3 covers 18 residues. Unmatched junction bases numbered 14, after V lost 2 bases and J lost 4 bases. The CDR3 region is CASSYTTWDREWSTEAFF. As DNA, the CDR3 is TGTGCCAGCAGTTACACCACCTGGGACAGGGAATGGTCCACTGAAGCTTTCTTT.

This clone showed up just a few times. V gene TRBV4-2 combines with J gene TRBJ1-2; 9 bases fit TRBD1. Germline V gives CDR1 LGHNA, CDR2 YNFKEQ. V lost 1 base and J lost 4; bases outside the gene matches: 10. The length of the CDR3 is 17 residues. The CDR3 is CASSQGPRTGVLYGYTF. CDR3 bases: TGTGCCAGCAGCCAAGGGCCCCGGACAGGGGTGCTCTATGGCTACACCTTC.

The chain has TRBV7-9 and TRBJ1-1; maybe TRBD1 (5 bases). This CDR3 region has 15 residues. Germline-derived CDR1 and CDR2 are SEHNR and FQNEAQ (reference sequence). The V and J ends lost 1 base and 0 bases respectively, with 9 bases between them. The CDR3 loop is CASSLGAGMNTEAFF. The CDR3 DNA follows: TGTGCCAGCAGCTTAGGGGCAGGGATGAACACTGAAGCTTTCTTT. Filled out from reference TRBV7-9 and TRBJ1-1, the complete variable domain reads DTGVSQNPRHKITKRGQNVTFRCDPISEHNRLYWYRQTLGQGPEFLTYFQNEAQLEKSRLLSDRFSAERPKGSFSTLEIQRTEQGDSAMYLCASSLGAGMNTEAFFGQGTRLTVV.

The sample holds one count of this clone. This sequence joins TRBV5-4 and TRBJ2-3; 11 bases map to TRBD2. V shed 0 bases and J 6 bases; nucleotides not matched to a gene: 3. Germline V gene data show CDR1 as SGHNT and CDR2 as YYREEE (reference sequence). The CDR3 extends over 15 amino acids. CDR3 in DNA: TGTGCCAGCAGCTTGGGAACTAGCGGGGGTGATACGCAGTATTTT. Protein product: CASSLGTSGGDTQYF.

V usage is TRBV11-3 and J usage is TRBJ1-2; maybe TRBD1 (5 bases). Germline-derived CDR1 and CDR2 are SGHNT and YENEEA. CDR3 length: 14 amino acids. V was cut by 1 base and J by 5 bases, with 11 bases left in between. The CDR3 region is CASSLGGRQYGYTF. The CDR3 coding sequence is TGTGCCAGCAGCTTAGGGGGCCGGCAGTATGGCTACACCTTC.

The V gene is TRBV5-6, the J gene TRBJ2-5; a possible D gene is TRBD1 (5 bases). The V end was cut by 0 bases, the J end by 8 bases, with 14 bases between. The CDR3 sequence is 14 residues long. In germline, CDR1 is SGHDT, CDR2 YYEEEE. The chain's CDR3 is CASSLGGRVATQYF. CDR3 coding DNA: TGTGCCAGCAGCTTGGGGGGCAGGGTGGCTACCCAGTACTTC.

The rearrangement links TRBV6-2 or TRBV6-3 to TRBJ2-7, with D perhaps matching TRBD1 (6 bases). V was trimmed by 6 bases and J by 2 bases, leaving 23 bases between them. Germline loops: CDR1 MNHEY, CDR2 SVGEGT. The CDR3 totals 17 residues. As DNA, the CDR3 is TGTGCCAGCAGCGGACTTCCGGGACACATAGGCCCCTACGAGCAGTACTTC. Protein: CASSGLPGHIGPYEQYF.

The CDR3 sequence is CAWASSGWMDTQYF. The CDR3 DNA sequence: TGTGCCTGGGCCTCTAGCGGGTGGATGGATACGCAGTATTTT. V and J are TRBV30 and TRBJ2-3, with 8 bases fitting TRBD2. CDR1 and CDR2 from the germline V gene are GTSNPN and SVGIG (reference sequence). Unmatched junction bases numbered 10, after V lost 5 bases and J lost 6 bases. The CDR3 consists of 14 residues. Combining the CDR3 with reference TRBV30 and TRBJ2-3 gives the whole variable domain SQTIHQWPATLVQPVGSPLSLECTVEGTSNPNLYWYRQAAGRGLQLLFYSVGIGQISSEVPQNLSASRPQDRQFILSSKKLLLSDSGFYLCAWASSGWMDTQYFGPGTRLTVL.

This clone was seen once. The J gene is TRBJ2-3, the V gene TRBV5-1; TRBD2 matches 10 bases. The CDR3 covers 17 residues. Germline V CDR1 and CDR2: SGHRS, YFSETQ. V shed 2 bases and J 5 bases; nucleotides not matched to a gene: 11. The CDR3 region has the DNA TGCGCCAGCAGCTTTGGCCGGGTAGCGGGGGGAAGAGATACGCAGTATTTT. The encoded protein is CASSFGRVAGGRDTQYF.

The rearrangement uses TRBV3-1 (or the pseudogene TRBV3-2) and TRBJ2-2; maybe TRBD1 (5 bases). Germline CDR1 LGHDT, CDR2 YNNKEL (reference sequence). V was shortened by 1 base and J by 3 bases, with 9 bases between the two germline ends. The CDR3 loop spans 15 amino acids. The CDR3 loop reads CASSQGSRDTGELFF. CDR3 nucleotides: TGTGCCAGCAGCCAAGGGTCCAGGGACACCGGGGAGCTGTTTTTT.

This clone was seen a single time. The chain joins TRBV2 to TRBJ1-2; D uncertain. The CDR3 consists of 11 residues. Germline values: CDR1 SNHLY, CDR2 FYNNEI. Trimming removed 6 bases at V and 8 bases at J, with 10 bases between. CDR3 loop: CASSQNRGYTF. CDR3 sequence (DNA): TGTGCCAGCAGCCAAAACAGAGGCTACACCTTC.

This chain uses TRBV6-4 with TRBJ2-1; 10 bases are a match to TRBD2. The CDR3 spans 16 residues. Germline V lookup: CDR1 MRHNA, CDR2 SNTAGT. Trimming cost V 3 bases and J 8 bases; bases outside gene matches: 10. The CDR3 bases are TGTGCCAGCAGTGAGGCTAGCGGGGGTTCCTTCTATGAGCAGTTCTTC. Amino acids: CASSEASGGSFYEQFF.